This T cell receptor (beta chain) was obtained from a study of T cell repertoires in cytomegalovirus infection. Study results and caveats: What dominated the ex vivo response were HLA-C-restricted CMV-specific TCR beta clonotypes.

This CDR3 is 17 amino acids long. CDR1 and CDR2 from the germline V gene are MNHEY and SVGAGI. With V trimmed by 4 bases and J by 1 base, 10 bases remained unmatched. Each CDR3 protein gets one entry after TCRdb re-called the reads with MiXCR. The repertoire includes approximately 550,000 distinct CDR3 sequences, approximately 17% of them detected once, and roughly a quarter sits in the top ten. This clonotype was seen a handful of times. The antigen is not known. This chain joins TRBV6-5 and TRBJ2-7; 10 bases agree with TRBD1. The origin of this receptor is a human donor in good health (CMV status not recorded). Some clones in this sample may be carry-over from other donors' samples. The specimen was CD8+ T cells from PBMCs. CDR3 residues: CASSWSGTGAFSYEQYF. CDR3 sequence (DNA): TGTGCCAGCAGTTGGTCCGGGACAGGGGCCTTTTCCTACGAGCAGTACTTC.